The next 8 T cell receptor beta chains were all read from a single sample in a study of shared clonotypes between healthy human individuals (dated by TCRdb to about 2020). CD8 naive samples were CD45RO-negative cells positively selected for CCR7, giving a CD45RA+CCR7+ population that excluded TemRA cells. Libraries were prepared through the immunoSEQ multiplex PCR assay. The source is immuneACCESS, and TCRdb retained only in-frame sequences with V and J called. Part of the clones is not carried over; for the studies checked, unresolved V genes explain less than half of this, and the remainder is unexplained. Recorded for this sample are around 580,000 clones; nearly 98% of them occurred a single time. 0.3% of the sample belongs to the ten largest clones. The sample consisted of naive CD8+ T cells sorted from blood. The cell subset or site label for this specimen denotes: CD45RA+CCR7+. These receptors were collected from a man younger than 40 in good health.

As concerns this clone: This sample includes further DNA sequences coding for the same CDR3. The chain recombines TRBV27 with TRBJ2-7, with TRBD1 matching 8 bases. The CDR3 has 14 amino acids. The ends lost 3 bases at V and 3 bases at J; junction bases unmatched: 4. CDR1 is MNHEY, CDR2 SMNVEV, per germline (reference sequence). CDR3 sequence (DNA): TGTGCCAGCAGTTTGAGGGACAGGAGCTACGAGCAGTACTTC. Protein: CASSLRDRSYEQYF.

This chain connects TRBV7-9 to TRBJ2-3; 8 bases match TRBD1. In germline, CDR1 is SEHNR, CDR2 FQNEAQ (reference sequence). The CDR3 has 14 amino acids. J gave up 8 bases and V 4 bases, and 8 bases lay outside the gene matches. Written as DNA, the CDR3 is TGTGCCAGCAGCTCAGGGACAGGTCGTCGTACGCAGTATTTT. It encodes CASSSGTGRRTQYF.

CDR3 protein: CAIPGTATGELFF. CDR3 DNA sequence: TGTGCCATCCCCGGGACCGCGACCGGGGAGCTGTTTTTT. J is TRBJ2-2 and V is TRBV10-3, with D perhaps TRBD1 or TRBD2 (5 bases each). Germline CDR1 and CDR2: ENHRY and SYGVKD. V was shortened by 8 bases and J by 5 bases, with 12 bases between the two germline ends. The CDR3 loop spans 13 amino acids.

The chain is built from TRBV30 and TRBJ2-7, with 9 bases aligning to TRBD1. Germline values: CDR1 GTSNPN, CDR2 SVGIG (reference sequence). The CDR3 runs 13 residues. The V segment lost 1 base and the J segment 9 bases; nucleotides outside the gene matches: 7. CDR3 loop: CAWSGGTGTVQYF. DNA for the CDR3: TGTGCCTGGAGTGGGGGGACAGGGACAGTGCAGTACTTC.

V is TRBV7-3 and J is TRBJ2-1; 11 bases are a match to TRBD2. The CDR3 is made up of 15 amino acids. The germline V gene has CDR1 SGHTA and CDR2 FQGTGA. With V trimmed by 5 bases and J by 4 bases, 4 bases remained unmatched. The CDR3 coding sequence is TGTGCCAGCAGCACCATAGCGGGAGGGTACAATGAGCAGTTCTTC. Its protein product is CASSTIAGGYNEQFF.

CDR3 loop: CASSLDTRLDFQETQYF. The DNA for the CDR3 is TGTGCCAGCAGCTTAGACACGAGGTTGGACTTCCAAGAGACCCAGTACTTC. The V gene is TRBV11-2, the J gene TRBJ2-5; tentatively, D is TRBD2 (5 bases). Between the trimmed V and J ends, which lost 0 bases and 1 base, there was a span of 15 bases. Germline V CDR1 and CDR2: SGHAT, FQNNGV. This CDR3 has 17 amino acids.

The V gene is TRBV9, the J gene TRBJ2-5; D is perhaps TRBD1 or TRBD2 (5 bases each). The germline CDR1 and CDR2 sequences are SGDLS and YYNGEE. V lost 0 bases and J 3 bases, leaving 12 bases between the germline ends. The CDR3 sequence is 15 residues long. CDR3 residues: CASSVEGWGKETQYF. CDR3 coding DNA: TGTGCCAGCAGCGTAGAGGGTTGGGGGAAAGAGACCCAGTACTTC.

The chain combines TRBV4-1 with TRBJ1-5; no firm D call. From germline, CDR1 is MGHRA and CDR2 YSYEKL. The CDR3 totals 13 residues. V was cut by 0 bases and J by 8 bases, with 8 bases left in between. CDR3 nucleotide sequence: TGCGCCAGCAGCCAAGAGACGACGAAGCCCCAGCATTTT. Protein product: CASSQETTKPQHF.